This TCR beta chain was documented in a study of blood T cell repertoires in COVID-19. The assay was immunoSEQ multiplex PCR, and TCRdb's table has in-frame clones only and misses some. The sample has about 280,000 clones, approximately 85% seen once; the top ten hold around 10%. Deletions cut 1 base from V and 3 bases from J, with 10 bases between. In germline, CDR1 is SGHRS, CDR2 YFSETQ. CDR3 length: 14 residues. The chain is built from TRBV5-1 and TRBJ1-1; a weak D match, TRBD1 (5 bases). The sequenced sample was peripheral blood. This sequence originates from a woman aged 70-85 years with acute or convalescent COVID-19. DNA of the CDR3: TGCGCCAGCAGCTTGAGGGGCGCGTACACTGAAGCTTTCTTT. It specifies CASSLRGAYTEAFF.